This record looks at one T cell receptor beta chain sequence and its context. Its antigen is not identified. These data belong to a study of hypomethylating agent response in myelodysplastic syndrome. Study at large: Patients received azacitidine (most of the 11) or decitabine (3 of 11). General study points: Possible novel MDS antigen recognition by shared GLIPH2 clusters needs experimental validation.

V dropped 3 bases and J dropped 4; count of bases not matched to a gene: 12. The CDR3 loop spans 17 amino acids. The germline V gene encodes CDR1 SGHRS and CDR2 YFSETQ. In the original workflow: Of approximately 150,000 unique clonotypes, about 1.8% were previously reported viral-epitope-specific in VDJdb. Profiling relied on immunoSEQ multiplex PCR, and the TCRdb table lists in-frame clones only, not all of them. The D gene and trimming were derived from the DNA, and the V and J assignments and clone size from that table. Of 5,500 to 6,500 clones in the sample, approximately 80% are singletons; the top ten hold about 27%. No T-cell subset sorting was done; bone marrow was analyzed in bulk.

This sample comprised bone marrow, obtained before or after starting hypomethylating agent treatment for myelodysplastic syndrome (not recorded which). The chain couples TRBV5-1 to TRBJ2-1; 8 bases map to TRBD1. The TCR originated in a human donor with myelodysplastic syndrome. The CDR3 sequence is CASSSRAVTGVYNEQFF. The CDR3 DNA follows: TGCGCCAGCAGCTCCCGAGCTGTGACAGGGGTGTACAATGAGCAGTTCTTC.